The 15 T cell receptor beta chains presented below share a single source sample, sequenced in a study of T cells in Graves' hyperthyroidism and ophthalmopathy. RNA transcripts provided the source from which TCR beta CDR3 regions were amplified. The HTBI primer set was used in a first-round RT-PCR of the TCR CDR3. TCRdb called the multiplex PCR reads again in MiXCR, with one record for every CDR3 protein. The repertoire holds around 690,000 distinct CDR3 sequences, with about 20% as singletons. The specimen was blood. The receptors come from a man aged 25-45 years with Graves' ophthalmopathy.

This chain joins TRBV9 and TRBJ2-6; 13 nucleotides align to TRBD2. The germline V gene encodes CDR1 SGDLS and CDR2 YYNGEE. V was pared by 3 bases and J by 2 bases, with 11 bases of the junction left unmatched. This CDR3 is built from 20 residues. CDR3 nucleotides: TGTGCCAGCAGCGCCTGGACTAGCGGGAGTGGCCCCGCTGGGGCCAACGTCCTGACTTTC. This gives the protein CASSAWTSGSGPAGANVLTF.

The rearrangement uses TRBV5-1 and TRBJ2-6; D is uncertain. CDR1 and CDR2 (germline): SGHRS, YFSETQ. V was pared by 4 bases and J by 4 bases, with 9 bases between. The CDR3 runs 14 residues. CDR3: CASSQLPGANVLTF. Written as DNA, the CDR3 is TGCGCCAGCAGCCAGCTGCCCGGGGCCAACGTCCTGACTTTC.

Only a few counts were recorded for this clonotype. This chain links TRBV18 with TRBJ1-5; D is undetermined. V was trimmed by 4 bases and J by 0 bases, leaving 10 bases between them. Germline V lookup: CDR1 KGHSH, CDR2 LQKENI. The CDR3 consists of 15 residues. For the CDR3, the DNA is TGTGCCAGCTCACTTCAAGAGGTTAGCAATCAGCCCCAGCATTTT. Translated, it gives CASSLQEVSNQPQHF.

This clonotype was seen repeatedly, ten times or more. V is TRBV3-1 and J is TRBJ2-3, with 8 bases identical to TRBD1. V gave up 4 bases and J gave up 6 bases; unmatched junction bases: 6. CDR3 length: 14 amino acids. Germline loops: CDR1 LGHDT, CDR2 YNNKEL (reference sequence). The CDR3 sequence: CASSLQGARDTQYF. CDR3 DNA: TGTGCCAGCAGCCTTCAGGGGGCAAGGGATACGCAGTATTTT.

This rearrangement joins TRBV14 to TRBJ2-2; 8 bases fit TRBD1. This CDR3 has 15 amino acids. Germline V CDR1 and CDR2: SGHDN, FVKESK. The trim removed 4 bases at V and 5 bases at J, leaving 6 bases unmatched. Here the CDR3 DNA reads TGTGCCAGCAGCCGCGGACAGGGTGAAACCGGGGAGCTGTTTTTT. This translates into CASSRGQGETGELFF.

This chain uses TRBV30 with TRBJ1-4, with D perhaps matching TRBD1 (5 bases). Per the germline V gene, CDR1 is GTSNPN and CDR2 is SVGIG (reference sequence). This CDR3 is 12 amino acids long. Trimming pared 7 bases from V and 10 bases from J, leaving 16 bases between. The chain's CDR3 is CASGTAFGKLFF. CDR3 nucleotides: TGTGCCTCTGGGACGGCTTTTGGAAAACTGTTTTTT. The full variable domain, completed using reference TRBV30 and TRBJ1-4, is SQTIHQWPATLVQPVGSPLSLECTVEGTSNPNLYWYRQAAGRGLQLLFYSVGIGQISSEVPQNLSASRPQDRQFILSSKKLLLSDSGFYLCASGTAFGKLFFGSGTQLSVL.

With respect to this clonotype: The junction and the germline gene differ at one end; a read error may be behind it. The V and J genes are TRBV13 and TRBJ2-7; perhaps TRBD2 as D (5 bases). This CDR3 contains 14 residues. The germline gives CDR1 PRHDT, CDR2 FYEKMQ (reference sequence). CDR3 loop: CAISPLRDSYEQYF. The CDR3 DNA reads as TGTGCCATCAGCCCGCTTCGGGACTCCTACGAGCAGTACTTC.

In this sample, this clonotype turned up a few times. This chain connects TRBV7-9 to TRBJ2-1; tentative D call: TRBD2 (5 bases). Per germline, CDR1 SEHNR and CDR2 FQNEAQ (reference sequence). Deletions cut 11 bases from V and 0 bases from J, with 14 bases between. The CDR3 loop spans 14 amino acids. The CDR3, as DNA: TGTGCCCTTTTCGCGGGTAACTCCTACAATGAGCAGTTCTTC. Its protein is CALFAGNSYNEQFF.

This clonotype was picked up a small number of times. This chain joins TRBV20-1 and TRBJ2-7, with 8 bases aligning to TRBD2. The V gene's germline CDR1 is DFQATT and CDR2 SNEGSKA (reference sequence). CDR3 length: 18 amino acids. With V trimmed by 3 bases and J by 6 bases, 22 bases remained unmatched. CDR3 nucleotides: TGCAGTGCTAGTTCCATCCAGCTTCCGGGAGGGCTCCGTGGCGAGCAGTACTTC. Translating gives CSASSIQLPGGLRGEQYF.

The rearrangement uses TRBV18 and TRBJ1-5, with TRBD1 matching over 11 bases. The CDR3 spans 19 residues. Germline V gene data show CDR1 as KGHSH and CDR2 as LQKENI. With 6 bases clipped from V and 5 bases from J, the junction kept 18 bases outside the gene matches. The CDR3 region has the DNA TGTGCCAGCTCGCACGGCACTTCCTACCGGGACAGGGGGTATCAGCCCCAGCATTTT. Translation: CASSHGTSYRDRGYQPQHF.

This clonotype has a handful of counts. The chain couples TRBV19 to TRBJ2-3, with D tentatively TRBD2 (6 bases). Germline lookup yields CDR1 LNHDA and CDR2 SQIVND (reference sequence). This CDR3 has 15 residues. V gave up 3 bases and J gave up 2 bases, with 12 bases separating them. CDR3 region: CASSIGGRPTDTQYF. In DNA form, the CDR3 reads TGTGCCAGTAGTATTGGTGGGAGGCCCACAGATACGCAGTATTTT.

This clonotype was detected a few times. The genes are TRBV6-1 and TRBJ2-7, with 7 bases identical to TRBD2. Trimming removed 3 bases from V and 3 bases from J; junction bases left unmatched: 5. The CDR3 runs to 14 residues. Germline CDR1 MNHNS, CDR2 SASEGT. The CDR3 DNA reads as TGTGCCAGCAGTGACGGACTAGGCGTCTACGAGCAGTACTTC. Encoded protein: CASSDGLGVYEQYF.

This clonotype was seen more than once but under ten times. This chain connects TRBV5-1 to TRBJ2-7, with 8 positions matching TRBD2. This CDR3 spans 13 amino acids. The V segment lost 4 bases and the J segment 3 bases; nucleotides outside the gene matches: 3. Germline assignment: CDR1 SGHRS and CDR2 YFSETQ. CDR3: CASSAGRDYEQYF. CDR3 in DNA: TGCGCCAGCAGCGCCGGGAGGGACTACGAGCAGTACTTC. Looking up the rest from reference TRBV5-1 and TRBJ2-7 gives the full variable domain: KAGVTQTPRYLIKTRGQQVTLSCSPISGHRSVSWYQQTPGQGLQFLFEYFSETQRNKGNFPGRFSGRQFSNSRSEMNVSTLELGDSALYLCASSAGRDYEQYFGPGTRLTVT.

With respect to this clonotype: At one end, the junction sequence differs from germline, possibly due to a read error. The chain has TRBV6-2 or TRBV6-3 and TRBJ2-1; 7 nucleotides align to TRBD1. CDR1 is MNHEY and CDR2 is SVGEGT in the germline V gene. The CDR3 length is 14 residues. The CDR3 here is CASRDRVLYSEQFF. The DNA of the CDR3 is TGTGCCAGCAGAGACAGGGTCCTATACAGTGAGCAGTTCTTC.

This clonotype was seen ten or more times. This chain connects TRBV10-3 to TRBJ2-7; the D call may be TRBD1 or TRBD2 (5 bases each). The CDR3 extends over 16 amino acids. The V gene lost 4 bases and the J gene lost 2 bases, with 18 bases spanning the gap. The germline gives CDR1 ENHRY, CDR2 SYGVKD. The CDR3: CAISGGGPRQAYEQYF. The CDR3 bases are TGTGCCATCAGTGGGGGCGGGCCACGTCAAGCCTACGAGCAGTACTTC.